The text below deals with one T cell receptor (beta chain). This sample was included in a study of blood T cell repertoires in COVID-19. Under the authors' procedure: Cell counts per sample came from amplifying reference gene primers. The assay was immunoSEQ multiplex PCR, and TCRdb's table has in-frame clones only and misses some. Clonal size and the V and J genes are those of that table, whereas D and trimming came from the DNA. The table shows about half a million clones, with 75% to 90% occurring only once. The sequence derives from a woman aged 55-69 years who had recovered from COVID-19. Sample: PBMCs or T cells enriched from blood (not recorded which).

The CDR3 DNA sequence: TGTGCCAGTAGTATTGGACAGTGGGAAACTGAAGCTTTCTTT. It yields the protein CASSIGQWETEAFF. The chain recombines TRBV19 with TRBJ1-1; D perhaps matches TRBD1 (6 bases). This CDR3 has 14 residues. CDR1 LNHDA and CDR2 SQIVND come from the germline V gene (reference sequence). The V and J ends lost 3 bases and 5 bases respectively, with 13 bases between them.